This TCR beta chain was obtained from a study of blood T cell repertoires in COVID-19. Whole-study context: Some COVID-19 samples were acute and others convalescent; all came from the United States, Italy and Spain. From T cells, B-cell-depleted T cells, or PBMCs came the material, which was cDNA or gDNA.

Germline CDR1 is MDHEN and CDR2 is SYDVKM. This CDR3 contains 12 residues. The V end was cut by 3 bases, the J end by 8 bases, with 10 bases between. Original handling: Reference gene primer amplification gave estimated nucleated cell counts. Assay used: immunoSEQ multiplex PCR; TCRdb lists only in-frame clones, some missing. D and trimming were read from the DNA, whereas the V and J calls and clone size are those reported in that table. The sample carries over 90,000 clones, about 85% recorded once. Seattle participants joined during active infection and were tracked over time. The sample comprised peripheral blood. This chain connects TRBV28 to TRBJ1-1; no clear D gene. This clonotype originated in a woman between 50 and 59 years old with COVID-19, enrolled during active disease. The CDR3, as DNA: TGTGCCAGCAGTTTGGTTCCACAAGAAGCTTTCTTT. The encoded protein is CASSLVPQEAFF.